The clone carrying this T cell receptor (beta chain) was picked up a small number of times. CDR1 is SGHTA, CDR2 FQGNSA, per germline. The CDR3 extends over 16 amino acids. V lost 6 bases, J lost 5 bases, and 9 bases stayed unmatched. The data were taken from a study of blood T cell repertoires in COVID-19. Overall study context: Whether acute or convalescent, the COVID-19 samples came from the United States, Italy and Spain. T cells, B-cell-depleted T cells, or PBMCs provided the cDNA or gDNA that served as material.

Per the study methods: Amplification with reference gene primers provided the estimates of nucleated cell counts. The data were produced by immunoSEQ multiplex PCR, yet TCRdb's version contains in-frame clones alone and is incomplete. Clonal size and the V and J genes are those of that table, whereas D and trimming came from the DNA. The table has roughly 200,000 clones, roughly 80% seen once; the top ten hold roughly 13%. The material sequenced was peripheral blood. This TCR came from a man between 45 and 60 years old who had recovered from COVID-19. The chain uses TRBV7-2 and TRBJ2-4, with 11 bases matching TRBD2. This CDR3 reads CASSLSGRVTENIQYF. The CDR3 DNA follows: TGTGCCAGCAGTCTTAGCGGGAGGGTTACCGAAAACATTCAGTACTTC.